This TCR beta chain was sequenced for a study of shared clonotypes between healthy human individuals. V was shortened by 8 bases and J by 3 bases, with 14 bases between the two germline ends. The CDR3 has 13 residues. CDR1 LNHDA and CDR2 SQIVND come from the germline V gene (reference sequence). The donors were adults (healthy and HIV-negative) with no recent acute infections or vaccinations. A CD45RA+ naive subset and a CD45RA-negative memory subset were split from CD4+ cells. The repertoire was sequenced with immunoSEQ multiplex PCR; TCRdb's copy has only in-frame clones and lacks some. The table shows more than 2,000,000 clones, with 90% to 95% occurring only once.

V gene TRBV19 combines with J gene TRBJ2-7, with D perhaps matching TRBD1 (6 bases). The receptor was derived from a man younger than 30 in good health. Specimen: naive CD4+ T cells sorted from blood. The subset denotes: CD45RA+ positively selected. CDR3 nucleotides: TGTGCCAGTTCCGCGACAGGAGGCTACGAGCAGTACTTC. Its translation is CASSATGGYEQYF.